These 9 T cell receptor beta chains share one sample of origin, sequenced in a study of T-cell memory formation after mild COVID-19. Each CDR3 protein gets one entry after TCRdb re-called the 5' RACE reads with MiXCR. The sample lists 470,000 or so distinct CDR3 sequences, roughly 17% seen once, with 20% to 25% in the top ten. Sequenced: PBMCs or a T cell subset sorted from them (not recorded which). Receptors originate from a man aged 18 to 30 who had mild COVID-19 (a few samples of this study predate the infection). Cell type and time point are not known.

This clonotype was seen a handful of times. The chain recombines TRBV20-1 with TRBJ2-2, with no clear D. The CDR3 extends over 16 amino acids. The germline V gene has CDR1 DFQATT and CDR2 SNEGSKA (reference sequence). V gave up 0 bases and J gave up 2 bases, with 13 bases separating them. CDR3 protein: CSARDSPGVNTGELFF. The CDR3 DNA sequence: TGCAGTGCTAGAGATAGTCCAGGCGTTAACACCGGGGAGCTGTTTTTT.

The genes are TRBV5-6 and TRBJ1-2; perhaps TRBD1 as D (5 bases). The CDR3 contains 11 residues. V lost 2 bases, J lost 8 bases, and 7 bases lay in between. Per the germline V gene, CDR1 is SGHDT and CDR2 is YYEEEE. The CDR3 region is CASSFGAGYTF. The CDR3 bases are TGTGCCAGCAGCTTTGGGGCCGGCTACACCTTC.

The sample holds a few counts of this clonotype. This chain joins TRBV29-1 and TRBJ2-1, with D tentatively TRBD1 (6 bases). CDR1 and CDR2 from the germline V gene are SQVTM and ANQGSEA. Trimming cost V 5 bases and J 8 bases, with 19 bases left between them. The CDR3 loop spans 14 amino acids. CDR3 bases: TGCAGCGTTACCCAACCCAGGGGTGTCTATGAGCAGTTCTTC. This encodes CSVTQPRGVYEQFF.

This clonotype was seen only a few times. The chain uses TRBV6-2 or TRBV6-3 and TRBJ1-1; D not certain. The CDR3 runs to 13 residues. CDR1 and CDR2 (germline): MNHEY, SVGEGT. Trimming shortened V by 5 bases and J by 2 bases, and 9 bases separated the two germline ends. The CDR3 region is CASSPFVNTEAFF. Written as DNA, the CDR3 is TGTGCCAGCAGTCCGTTCGTCAACACTGAAGCTTTCTTT.

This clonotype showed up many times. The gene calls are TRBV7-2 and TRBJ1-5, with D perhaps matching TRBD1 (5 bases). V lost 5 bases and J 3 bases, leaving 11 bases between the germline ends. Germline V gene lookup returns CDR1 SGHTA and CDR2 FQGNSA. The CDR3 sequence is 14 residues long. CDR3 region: CASSRDGPNQPQHF. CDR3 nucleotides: TGTGCCAGCAGCCGGGACGGACCCAATCAGCCCCAGCATTTT.

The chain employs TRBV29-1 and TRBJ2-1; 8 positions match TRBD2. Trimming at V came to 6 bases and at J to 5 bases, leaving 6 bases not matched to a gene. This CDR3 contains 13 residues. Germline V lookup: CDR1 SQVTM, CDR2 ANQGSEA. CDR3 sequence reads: CSVATAGDNEQFF. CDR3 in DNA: TGCAGCGTCGCCACAGCGGGGGACAATGAGCAGTTCTTC.

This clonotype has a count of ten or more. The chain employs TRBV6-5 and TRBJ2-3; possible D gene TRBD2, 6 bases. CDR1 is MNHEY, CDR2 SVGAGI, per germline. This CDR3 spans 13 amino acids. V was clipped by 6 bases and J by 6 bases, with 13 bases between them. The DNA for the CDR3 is TGTGCCAGCAGGACCGGGGGAGTGGATACGCAGTATTTT. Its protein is CASRTGGVDTQYF.

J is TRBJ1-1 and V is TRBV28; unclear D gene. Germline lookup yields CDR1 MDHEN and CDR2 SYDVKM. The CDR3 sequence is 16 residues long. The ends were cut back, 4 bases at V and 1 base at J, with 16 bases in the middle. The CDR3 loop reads CASSSPGLIQNTEAFF. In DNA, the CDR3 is TGTGCCAGCAGTTCCCCAGGACTCATCCAGAACACTGAAGCTTTCTTT.

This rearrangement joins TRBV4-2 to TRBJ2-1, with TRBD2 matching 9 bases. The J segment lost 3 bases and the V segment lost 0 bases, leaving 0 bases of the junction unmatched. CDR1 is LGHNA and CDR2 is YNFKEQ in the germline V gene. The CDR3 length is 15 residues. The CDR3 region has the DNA TGTGCCAGCAGCCAAGAAGCGGGGGGCTACAATGAGCAGTTCTTC. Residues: CASSQEAGGYNEQFF.